This T cell receptor (beta chain) was sequenced for a study of blood T cell repertoires in COVID-19 (dated by TCRdb to the early 2020s). With respect to the entire study: The collaborator samples originated in the United States, Italy and Spain and spanned the acute and convalescent phases of COVID-19. The samples were drawn from two sources: the first 160 participants of the ongoing ImmuneRACE study, and 1,000 to 1,500 subjects contributed by 6 global collaborators. The repertoires were released in a freely available public database intended as a resource for research on the immune response to SARS-CoV-2. Subjects who had been exposed to COVID-19, were actively infected with it, or had recovered from it provided the deeply sampled blood TCRbeta repertoires that made up the dataset. Where HLA class I and class II types were available, the types were taken from metadata supplied by the sample provider, not from assay-based typing. The prospective study material was composed of cDNA or gDNA derived from T cells, B-cell-depleted T cells, or PBMCs. Nearly every sample came with metadata listing a de-identified subject ID, COVID-19 status, age in years and sex. Here is what the overall study found, with its caveats: How much clinical and demographic metadata was included differed by source and by participant, and the metadata was provided uncurated.

Whole blood was collected in K2EDTA tubes by collaborating institutions according to the institutions' own protocols. For TCRbeta analysis, collaborator samples were shipped as frozen whole blood, as isolated PBMCs, or as DNA extracted from either sample type. TCRbeta CDR3 regions were amplified from genomic DNA by means of the immunoSEQ Assay, a bias-controlled multiplex PCR. The study's processing was this. Within the assay, amplification of reference gene primers was used to estimate how many nucleated cells each sample contained. Sequence reads were collapsed and filtered to measure the absolute abundance of every unique TCRbeta CDR3 rearrangement. Productive Simpson clonality was computed per sample as the square root of Simpson's diversity index over productive rearrangements. The table comes from immuneACCESS by way of TCRdb, which keeps in-frame sequences with V and J called. Part of the clones is missing from these tables; in studies checked, under half for an unresolved V gene and the rest for unknown reasons. Clone size and V and J calls were adopted from that table, with D and trimming inferred from the DNA. A total of 200,000 to 250,000 clones appear in this sample, just under 85% of them only once. Around 2% of the sample is taken by the ten largest.

Including the terminal cysteine and phenylalanine, the CDR3 comprises 18 residues. Only the CDR3 DNA stays, 54 bases, in frame from base 1. V is shortened by 1 base, J by 4 bases, and the region joining them spans 20 bases. Via the germline V gene, CDR1 is SGHTA and CDR2 FQGNSA. A remark on this clone: Its antigen remains undetermined. No base quality values were provided; no much bigger clone lies one nucleotide off. The sample contains more than one DNA sequence encoding this CDR3.

The chain was built from TRBV7-2 and TRBJ2-1; TRBD2 could be the D gene, as 6 bases match. The TCR comes from a woman older than 75 with acute or convalescent COVID-19. Source material: peripheral blood. The DNA is as follows: TGTGCCAGCAGCTTAGTACCAGTAGGAGGGGCTGGGTACAATGAGCAGTTCTTC. Its coded protein is CASSLVPVGGAGYNEQFF.